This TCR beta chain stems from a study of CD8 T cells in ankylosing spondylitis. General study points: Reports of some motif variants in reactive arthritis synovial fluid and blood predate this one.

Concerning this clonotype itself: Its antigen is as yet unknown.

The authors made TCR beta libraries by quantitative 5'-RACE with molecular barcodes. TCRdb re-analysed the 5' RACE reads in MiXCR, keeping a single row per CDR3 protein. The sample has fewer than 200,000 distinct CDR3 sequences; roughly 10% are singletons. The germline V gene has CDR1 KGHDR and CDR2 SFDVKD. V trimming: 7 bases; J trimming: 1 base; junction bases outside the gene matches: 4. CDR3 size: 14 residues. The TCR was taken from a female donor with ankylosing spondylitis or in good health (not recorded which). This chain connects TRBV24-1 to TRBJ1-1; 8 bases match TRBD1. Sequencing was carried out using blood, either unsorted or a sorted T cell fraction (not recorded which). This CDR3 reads CATRTTGGNTEAFF. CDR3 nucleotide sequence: TGTGCCACCAGGACTACAGGGGGGAACACTGAAGCTTTCTTT.